This T cell receptor beta chain was sequenced for a study of T cell changes during pregnancy in multiple sclerosis. The CDR3 loop spans 16 amino acids. Trimming cost V 3 bases and J 5 bases; bases outside gene matches: 9. CDR1 is KGHSH, CDR2 LQKENI, per germline. The repertoire was sequenced with immunoSEQ multiplex PCR; TCRdb's copy has only in-frame clones and lacks some. The sample records roughly 62,000 clones, about nine tenths being singletons. This receptor was taken from a female donor with multiple sclerosis, enrolled in a pregnancy study. The source was peripheral blood, collected in the first trimester of pregnancy. The chain couples TRBV18 to TRBJ2-7; 11 bases fit TRBD2. This CDR3 reads CASSPALAGGKNEQYF. Here the CDR3 DNA reads TGTGCCAGCTCACCCGCTCTAGCGGGAGGTAAAAACGAGCAGTACTTC.